What follows are 12 T cell receptor beta chains derived from one specimen sequenced in a study of PD-1 blockade in classical Hodgkin lymphoma. The patients all showed relapse after autologous stem cell transplantation, while their brentuximab vedotin exposure varied. Repertoires were generated with immunoSEQ multiplex PCR, while TCRdb's copy carries only in-frame clones and drops some. Of tens of thousands of clones in the sample, about 93% were seen once. The sequences come from peripheral blood mononuclear cells (PBMCs), collected at baseline. The source is a human donor with classical Hodgkin lymphoma.

The chain links TRBV9 to TRBJ2-3, with TRBD2 matching over 14 bases. Germline V gene lookup returns CDR1 SGDLS and CDR2 YYNGEE. The CDR3 spans 20 residues. Germline trimming cut 0 bases from V and 2 bases from J; bases unmatched to any gene: 11. The CDR3 region has the DNA TGTGCCAGCAGCGTAGCTATCGAGACTAGCGGGGGGGCCACCACAGATACGCAGTATTTT. Its protein product is CASSVAIETSGGATTDTQYF. Full variable domain (remainder filled in from reference TRBV9 and TRBJ2-3): DSGVTQTPKHLITATGQRVTLRCSPRSGDLSVYWYQQSLDQGLQFLIQYYNGEERAKGNILERFSAQQFPDLHSELNLSSLELGDSALYFCASSVAIETSGGATTDTQYFGPGTRLTVL.

The chain couples TRBV15 to TRBJ1-4; D uncertain. V lost 0 bases to trimming and J lost 0 bases, with 8 bases between them. There are 16 residues in the CDR3. Germline CDR1 LNHNV, CDR2 YYDKDF (reference sequence). As DNA, the CDR3 is TGTGCCACCAGCAGAGATTTGACGGCAACTAATGAAAAACTGTTTTTT. It yields the protein CATSRDLTATNEKLFF.

The chain employs TRBV2 and TRBJ1-5; D ambiguous. The germline gives CDR1 SNHLY, CDR2 FYNNEI. CDR3 size: 15 residues. The ends were cut back, 4 bases at V and 1 base at J, with 11 bases in the middle. The CDR3 loop is CASSAGGLSNQPQHF. CDR3 nucleotide sequence: TGTGCCAGCAGTGCAGGTGGACTAAGCAATCAGCCCCAGCATTTT.

This clone has more than one count but fewer than ten. The gene calls are TRBV11-2 and TRBJ2-3, with 10 bases fitting TRBD1. This CDR3 comprises 16 residues. With 2 bases clipped from V and 2 bases from J, the junction kept 4 bases outside the gene matches. Germline V gene sequence: CDR1 SGHAT, CDR2 FQNNGV. Here the CDR3 reads CASSLTGTGDTDTQYF. In DNA form, the CDR3 reads TGTGCCAGCAGCTTAACCGGGACAGGGGACACAGATACGCAGTATTTT.

The CDR3 DNA follows: TGTGCCAGCAGTTTAGGGACAGGGCTTACTGGGTACGAGCAGTACTTC. Residues: CASSLGTGLTGYEQYF. V is TRBV27 and J is TRBJ2-7; 9 bases fit TRBD1. J was trimmed by 4 bases and V by 2 bases; bases with no gene match: 9. Germline V gene data show CDR1 as MNHEY and CDR2 as SMNVEV (reference sequence). The CDR3 is 16 residues long.

The rearrangement uses TRBV18 and TRBJ2-1; a weak D match, TRBD1 (5 bases). This CDR3 is 16 amino acids long. V lost 3 bases and J 0 bases, leaving 12 bases between the germline ends. CDR1 is KGHSH and CDR2 is LQKENI in the germline V gene. CDR3: CASSPRGASSYNEQFF. CDR3 DNA sequence: TGTGCCAGCTCACCTCGTGGGGCTAGCTCCTACAATGAGCAGTTCTTC.

The CDR3 DNA reads TGTGCCAGCAGCTTTCCGAGCGGTAGCACAGATACGCAGTATTTT. Translated: CASSFPSGSTDTQYF. This chain joins TRBV7-3 and TRBJ2-3, with TRBD2 as a possible D gene (5 bases). The CDR3 has 15 amino acids. Looked up from germline, CDR1 is SGHTA and CDR2 is FQGTGA. V shed 3 bases and J shed 0 bases, with 10 bases lying between them.

V gene TRBV4-3 combines with J gene TRBJ2-1; D is possibly TRBD2 (6 bases). The CDR3 sequence is 15 residues long. CDR1 is LGHNA, CDR2 YSLEER, per germline. V lost 4 bases and J 0 bases, leaving 10 bases between the germline ends. This CDR3 reads CASSRIADSYNEQFF. CDR3 nucleotide sequence: TGCGCCAGCAGCCGAATAGCGGACTCCTACAATGAGCAGTTCTTC.

The V call is TRBV6-1, the J call TRBJ1-2; D remains unclear. V lost 3 bases and J lost 8, with 13 bases in between. CDR1 and CDR2 from the germline V gene are MNHNS and SASEGT. The CDR3 has 13 residues. In DNA, the CDR3 is TGTGCCAGCAGTGAGTCCTTTGCCCACGGCTACACCTTC. Protein: CASSESFAHGYTF.

This clone was seen just once. This sequence joins TRBV11-1 and TRBJ2-7; D uncertain. Deletions cut 1 base from V and 6 bases from J, with 4 bases between. Germline V gene lookup returns CDR1 SGHAT and CDR2 FQDESV (reference sequence). The CDR3 loop spans 11 amino acids. CDR3 sequence: CASSLVGEQYF. CDR3 nucleotide sequence: TGTGCCAGCAGCTTAGTTGGCGAGCAGTACTTC.

The rearrangement links TRBV25-1 to TRBJ2-3; 10 bases match TRBD1. V shed 3 bases and J 5 bases; nucleotides not matched to a gene: 11. CDR3 length: 17 amino acids. Per the germline V gene, CDR1 is MGHDK and CDR2 is SYGVNS. CDR3: CASSDSIPGQGQDTQYF. DNA of the CDR3: TGTGCCAGCAGTGATTCGATACCGGGACAGGGGCAAGATACGCAGTATTTT.

The CDR3 bases are TGTGCCAGCAGCTTAGCTACAGGGTCCCACGATGAGCAGTTCTTC. It is translated as CASSLATGSHDEQFF. V is TRBV7-9 and J is TRBJ2-1, with D possibly matching TRBD1 (6 bases). Germline loops: CDR1 SEHNR, CDR2 FQNEAQ (reference sequence). This CDR3 contains 15 residues. V shed 0 bases and J shed 8 bases, with 14 bases lying between them. The full variable domain, rest sourced from reference TRBV7-9 and TRBJ2-1, is DTGVSQNPRHKITKRGQNVTFRCDPISEHNRLYWYRQTLGQGPEFLTYFQNEAQLEKSRLLSDRFSAERPKGSFSTLEIQRTEQGDSAMYLCASSLATGSHDEQFFGPGTRLTVL.